This T cell receptor (beta chain) was recorded in a study of PD-1 blockade in classical Hodgkin lymphoma. This CDR3 region has 17 residues. The germline CDR1 and CDR2 sequences are LNHDA and SQIVND (reference sequence). The V segment lost 4 bases and the J segment 6 bases; nucleotides outside the gene matches: 9. All trial patients relapsed after autologous stem cell transplantation. TCRdb's table, derived via immunoSEQ multiplex PCR, lists solely in-frame clones and lacks some. The data show about 41,000 clones, 85% to 90% seen once. This clone appeared a few times. J is TRBJ2-3 and V is TRBV19; 14 bases map to TRBD2. Here the sequenced sample was peripheral blood mononuclear cells (PBMCs), taken before the second cycle of nivolumab. This TCR came from a human donor with classical Hodgkin lymphoma. Here the CDR3 DNA reads TGTGCCAGTAGTAGACTAGCGGGAGGGCCCGGCCGCGATACGCAGTATTTT. Protein sequence: CASSRLAGGPGRDTQYF.